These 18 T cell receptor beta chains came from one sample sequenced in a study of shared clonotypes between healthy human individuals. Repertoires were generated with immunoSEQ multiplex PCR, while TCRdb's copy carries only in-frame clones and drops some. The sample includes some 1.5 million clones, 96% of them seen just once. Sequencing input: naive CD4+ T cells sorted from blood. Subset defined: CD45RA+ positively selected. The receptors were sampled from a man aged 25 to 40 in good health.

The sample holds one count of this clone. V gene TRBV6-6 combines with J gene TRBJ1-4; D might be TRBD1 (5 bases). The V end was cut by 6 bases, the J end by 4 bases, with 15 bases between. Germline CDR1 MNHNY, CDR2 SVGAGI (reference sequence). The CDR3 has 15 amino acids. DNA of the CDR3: TGTGCCAGCAGGCCCCCGGGGGGAGTTAATGAAAAACTGTTTTTT. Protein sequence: CASRPPGGVNEKLFF.

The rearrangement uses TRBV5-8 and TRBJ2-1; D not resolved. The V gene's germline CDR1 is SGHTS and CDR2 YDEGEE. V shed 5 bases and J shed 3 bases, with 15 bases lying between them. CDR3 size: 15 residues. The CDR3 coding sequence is TGTGCCAGCAGTCAAGGTGGGGATCGCTACAATGAGCAGTTCTTC. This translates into CASSQGGDRYNEQFF.

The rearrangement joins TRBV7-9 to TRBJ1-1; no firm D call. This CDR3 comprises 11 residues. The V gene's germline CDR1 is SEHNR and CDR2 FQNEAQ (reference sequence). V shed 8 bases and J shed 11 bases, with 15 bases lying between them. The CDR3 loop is CASRDLELAFF. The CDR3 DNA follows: TGTGCCAGCCGGGATCTTGAATTGGCTTTCTTT.

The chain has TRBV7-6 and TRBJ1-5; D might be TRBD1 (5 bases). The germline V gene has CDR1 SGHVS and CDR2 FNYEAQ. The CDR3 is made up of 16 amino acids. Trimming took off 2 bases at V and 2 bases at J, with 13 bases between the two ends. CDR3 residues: CASSLSLGVGNQPQHF. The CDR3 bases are TGTGCCAGCAGCTTATCGTTAGGGGTGGGCAATCAGCCCCAGCATTTT.

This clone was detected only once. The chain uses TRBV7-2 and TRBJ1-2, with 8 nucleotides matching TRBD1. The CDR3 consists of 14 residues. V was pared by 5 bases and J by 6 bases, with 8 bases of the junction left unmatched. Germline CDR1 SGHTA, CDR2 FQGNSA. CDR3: CASSDYLQGDGYTF. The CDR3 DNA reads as TGTGCCAGCAGCGATTACCTACAGGGGGATGGCTACACCTTC. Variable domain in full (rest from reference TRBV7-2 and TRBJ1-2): GAGVSQSPSNKVTEKGKDVELRCDPISGHTALYWYRQSLGQGLEFLIYFQGNSAPDKSGLPSDRFSAERTGGSVSTLTIQRTQQEDSAVYLCASSDYLQGDGYTFGSGTRLTVV.

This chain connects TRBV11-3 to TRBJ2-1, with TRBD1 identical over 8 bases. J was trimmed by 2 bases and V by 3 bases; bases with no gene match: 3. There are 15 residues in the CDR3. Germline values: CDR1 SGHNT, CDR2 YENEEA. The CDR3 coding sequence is TGTGCCAGCAGCTTTTCGGGACAGGCCTACAATGAGCAGTTCTTC. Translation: CASSFSGQAYNEQFF.

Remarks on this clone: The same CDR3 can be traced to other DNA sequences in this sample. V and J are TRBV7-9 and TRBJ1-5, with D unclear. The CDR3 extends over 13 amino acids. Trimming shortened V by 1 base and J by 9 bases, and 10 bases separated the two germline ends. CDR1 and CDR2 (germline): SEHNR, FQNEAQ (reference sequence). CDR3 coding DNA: TGTGCCAGCAGCTTAGGGCCGCTGGGGCCCCAGCATTTT. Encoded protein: CASSLGPLGPQHF.

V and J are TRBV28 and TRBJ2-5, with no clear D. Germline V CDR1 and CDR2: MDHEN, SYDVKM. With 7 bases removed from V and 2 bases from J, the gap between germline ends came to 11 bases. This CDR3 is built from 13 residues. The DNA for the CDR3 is TGTGCCAGCACCCCTAGAACGCAAGAGACCCAGTACTTC. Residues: CASTPRTQETQYF.

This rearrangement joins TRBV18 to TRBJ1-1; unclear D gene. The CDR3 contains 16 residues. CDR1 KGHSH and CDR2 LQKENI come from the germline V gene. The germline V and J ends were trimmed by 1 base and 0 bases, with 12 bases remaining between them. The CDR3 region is CASSPQGRLMNTEAFF. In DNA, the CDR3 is TGTGCCAGCTCACCACAAGGGCGTCTGATGAACACTGAAGCTTTCTTT.

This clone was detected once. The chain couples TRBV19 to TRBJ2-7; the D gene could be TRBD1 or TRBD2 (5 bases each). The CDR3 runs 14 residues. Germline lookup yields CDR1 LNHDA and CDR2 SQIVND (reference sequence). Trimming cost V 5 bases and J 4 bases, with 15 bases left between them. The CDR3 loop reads CASSWGSRGYEQYF. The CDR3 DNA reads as TGTGCCAGTAGTTGGGGGAGTAGAGGTTACGAGCAGTACTTC.

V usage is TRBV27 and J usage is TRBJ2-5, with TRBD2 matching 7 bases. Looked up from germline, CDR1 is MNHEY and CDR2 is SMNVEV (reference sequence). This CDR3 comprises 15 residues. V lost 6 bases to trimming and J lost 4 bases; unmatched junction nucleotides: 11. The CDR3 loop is CASSRGGRGRETQYF. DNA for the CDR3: TGTGCCAGCAGCCGGGGCGGGAGAGGGAGAGAGACCCAGTACTTC.

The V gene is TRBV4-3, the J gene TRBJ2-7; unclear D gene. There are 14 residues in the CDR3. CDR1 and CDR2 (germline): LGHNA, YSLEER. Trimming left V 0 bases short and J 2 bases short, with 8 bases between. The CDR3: CASSQELRTYEQYF. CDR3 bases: TGCGCCAGCAGCCAAGAACTGAGGACCTACGAGCAGTACTTC.

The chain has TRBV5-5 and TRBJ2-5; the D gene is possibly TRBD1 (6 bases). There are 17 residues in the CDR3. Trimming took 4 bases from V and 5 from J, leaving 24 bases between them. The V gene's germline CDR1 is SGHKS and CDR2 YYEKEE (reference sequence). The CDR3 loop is CASSPTGTPRGYETQYF. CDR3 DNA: TGTGCCAGCAGCCCAACTGGGACACCCCGAGGGTATGAGACCCAGTACTTC.

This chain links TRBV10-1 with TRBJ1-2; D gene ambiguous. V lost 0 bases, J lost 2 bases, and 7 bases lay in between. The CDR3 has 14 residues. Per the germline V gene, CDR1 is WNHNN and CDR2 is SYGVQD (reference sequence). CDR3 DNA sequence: TGCGCCAGCAGTGAGTCGGGGTTAAACTATGGCTACACCTTC. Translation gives CASSESGLNYGYTF.

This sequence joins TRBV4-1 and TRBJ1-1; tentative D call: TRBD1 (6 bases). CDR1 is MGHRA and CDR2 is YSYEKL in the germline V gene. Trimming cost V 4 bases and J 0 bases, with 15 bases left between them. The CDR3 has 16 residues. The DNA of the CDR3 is TGCGCCAGCAGCCCTTCGGGGGCGATATTGAACACTGAAGCTTTCTTT. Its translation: CASSPSGAILNTEAFF.

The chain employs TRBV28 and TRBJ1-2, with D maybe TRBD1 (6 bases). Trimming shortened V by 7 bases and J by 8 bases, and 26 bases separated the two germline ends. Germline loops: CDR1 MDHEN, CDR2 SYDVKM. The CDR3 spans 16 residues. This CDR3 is CASILSGQGSIGGYTF. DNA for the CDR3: TGTGCCAGCATCCTATCAGGCCAGGGGTCTATAGGGGGCTACACCTTC.

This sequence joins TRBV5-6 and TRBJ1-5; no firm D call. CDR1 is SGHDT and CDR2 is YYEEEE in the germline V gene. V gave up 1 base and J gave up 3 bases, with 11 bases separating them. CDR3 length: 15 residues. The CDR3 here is CASSLSRVFNQPQHF. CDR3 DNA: TGTGCCAGCAGCTTGTCTAGGGTGTTCAATCAGCCCCAGCATTTT.

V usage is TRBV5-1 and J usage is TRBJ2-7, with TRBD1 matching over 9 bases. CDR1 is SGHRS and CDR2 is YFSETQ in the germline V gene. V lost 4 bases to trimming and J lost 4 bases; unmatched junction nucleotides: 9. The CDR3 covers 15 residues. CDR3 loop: CASSGIRDRVYEQYF. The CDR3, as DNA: TGCGCCAGCAGCGGAATCCGGGACAGGGTATACGAGCAGTACTTC.